This T cell receptor beta chain was captured in a study of T-cell reconstitution after alpha-beta-depleted transplantation in children. Library preparation (for TCRbeta) was performed with unique molecular identifiers. A single record per CDR3 protein comes from TCRdb applying MiXCR to the PCR reads. The sample comprises just over 950,000 distinct CDR3 sequences, about 29% of which are singletons, and 28% rests with the top ten. Remarks on this clonotype: No antigen is known for it.

Notes on the study in general: Expanded graft clones, several hundred of them, were reportedly the source of alpha-beta T cells about two months after transplant. The study traced high day-60 TCRbeta diversity in some patients to surviving recipient T cells and thymic progenitors. Newly produced T cells mostly accounted for T-cell counts and diversity one year post-transplant.

V shed 4 bases and J shed 7 bases, with 16 bases lying between them. Germline loops: CDR1 SEHNR, CDR2 FQNEAQ (reference sequence). This CDR3 has 15 amino acids. The sample in question was PBMCs, mostly from graft donor cells, obtained 360 days after TCRalphabeta/CD19-depleted stem cell transplant. V and J are TRBV7-9 and TRBJ1-4; D is uncertain. The receptor's source is a boy younger than two who had a stem cell transplant for SCID, so the T cells may come from the graft donor. This chain's CDR3 is CASSSIKKTGEKLFF. The CDR3 DNA reads as TGTGCCAGCAGCTCCATAAAGAAGACGGGTGAAAAACTGTTTTTT. Based on the CDR3 plus reference TRBV7-9 and TRBJ1-4, the full variable domain is DTGVSQNPRHKITKRGQNVTFRCDPISEHNRLYWYRQTLGQGPEFLTYFQNEAQLEKSRLLSDRFSAERPKGSFSTLEIQRTEQGDSAMYLCASSSIKKTGEKLFFGSGTQLSVL.